These 30 T cell receptor beta chains came from one sample sequenced in a study of blood T cells in healthy people across ages. Sample-barcoded 5' priming and a J-beta primer mix drove a second PCR of 7 to 11 cycles. TCRdb redid the calling of the 5' RACE reads with MiXCR, one entry per CDR3 protein. The sample carries hundreds of thousands of distinct CDR3 sequences, 22% recorded once. Source material: blood. Receptor source: a man aged 70 or older in good health.

The chain couples TRBV4-3 to TRBJ2-3, with D unclear. Trimming left V 0 bases short and J 4 bases short, with 11 bases between. The CDR3 is 15 amino acids. CDR1 and CDR2 from the germline V gene are LGHNA and YSLEER. CDR3 residues: CASSQDPAPPDTQYF. The DNA for the CDR3 is TGCGCCAGCAGCCAAGATCCCGCACCCCCAGATACGCAGTATTTT.

This clonotype has a handful of counts. This sequence joins TRBV29-1 and TRBJ2-5, with 8 bases fitting TRBD2. CDR1 and CDR2 (germline): SQVTM, ANQGSEA. With 5 bases clipped from V and 5 bases from J, the junction kept 13 bases outside the gene matches. The CDR3 length is 15 residues. CDR3 protein: CSVSRRGDRRETQYF. The CDR3 nucleotides are TGCAGCGTTTCGAGGCGGGGGGACCGGAGGGAGACCCAGTACTTC.

The chain recombines TRBV12-3 or TRBV12-4 with TRBJ2-4; possibly TRBD1 for D (6 bases). V was clipped by 6 bases and J by 1 base, with 10 bases between them. The CDR3 length is 14 residues. CDR3 sequence reads: CASSNRVAKNIQYF. The CDR3 DNA reads as TGTGCCAGCAGCAACAGGGTGGCCAAAAACATTCAGTACTTC.

Worth noting for this clonotype: This clone may be a read error of a much larger clone one base away. The chain joins TRBV20-1 to TRBJ2-4; 9 positions agree with TRBD1. Looked up from germline, CDR1 is DFQATT and CDR2 is SNEGSKA (reference sequence). The ends lost 6 bases at V and 9 bases at J; junction bases unmatched: 9. The CDR3 is made up of 13 amino acids. The CDR3 DNA sequence: TGCAGTGCCAGGGGACAGGGAGGGGCCATTCAGTACTTC. It translates to CSARGQGGAIQYF.

The CDR3 loop is CASSYSAGVAEKLFF. As DNA, the CDR3 is TGTGCCAGCAGTTACTCGGCAGGGGTTGCTGAAAAACTGTTTTTT. V usage is TRBV6-6 and J usage is TRBJ1-4, with D tentatively TRBD1 (6 bases). Germline V gene sequence: CDR1 MNHNY, CDR2 SVGAGI (reference sequence). The CDR3 totals 15 residues. V was clipped by 0 bases and J by 7 bases, with 12 bases between them.

In this sample, this clonotype turned up many times. The chain combines TRBV5-8 with TRBJ2-7; 7 nucleotides match TRBD1. CDR3 length: 14 amino acids. V lost 4 bases, J lost 5 bases, and 9 bases stayed unmatched. Germline V gene lookup returns CDR1 SGHTS and CDR2 YDEGEE. The CDR3, as DNA: TGTGCCAGCAGCCGACGACAGGGAATTGACGAGCAGTACTTC. Translating gives CASSRRQGIDEQYF.

This clonotype was seen a single time. The chain couples TRBV7-9 to TRBJ1-1; 8 bases line up with TRBD1. This CDR3 is built from 13 residues. Trimming took 4 bases from V and 7 from J; bases not matched to a gene: 5. Germline V gene lookup returns CDR1 SEHNR and CDR2 FQNEAQ (reference sequence). In DNA form, the CDR3 reads TGTGCCAGCAGCTCCTACAGGGGGTATGAAGCTTTCTTT. Its translation: CASSSYRGYEAFF.

The chain couples TRBV30 to TRBJ2-1; 9 positions match TRBD1. Trimming removed 2 bases from V and 5 bases from J; junction bases left unmatched: 4. The CDR3 runs 14 residues. Germline V gives CDR1 GTSNPN, CDR2 SVGIG (reference sequence). Written as DNA, the CDR3 is TGTGCCTGGAGTCCCGGGACAGGGAACAATGAGCAGTTCTTC. It is translated as CAWSPGTGNNEQFF.

The rearrangement uses TRBV20-1 and TRBJ2-5; no firm D call. Germline CDR1 is DFQATT and CDR2 is SNEGSKA (reference sequence). The V and J ends lost 5 bases and 4 bases respectively, with 11 bases between them. The CDR3 contains 12 residues. The DNA of the CDR3 is TGCAGTGCTCGACCGACCCTAGAGACCCAGTACTTC. Translated: CSARPTLETQYF.

This rearrangement joins TRBV20-1 to TRBJ1-2, with TRBD1 matching 9 bases. The J segment lost 4 bases and the V segment lost 6 bases, leaving 6 bases of the junction unmatched. Germline CDR1 is DFQATT and CDR2 is SNEGSKA (reference sequence). The CDR3 contains 13 residues. In DNA form, the CDR3 reads TGCAGTGCGGAACAGGGGGCGGGCTATGGCTACACCTTC. Translating it yields CSAEQGAGYGYTF.

CDR3 DNA sequence: TGTGCCAGCAGCTTGGTAGGGCAGTCCGGGGCAGATACGCAGTATTTT. Residues: CASSLVGQSGADTQYF. This chain links TRBV5-6 with TRBJ2-3; perhaps TRBD2 as D (5 bases). Germline-derived CDR1 and CDR2 are SGHDT and YYEEEE. V was trimmed by 0 bases and J by 4 bases, leaving 15 bases between them. The CDR3 loop spans 16 amino acids.

This clonotype was observed at least ten times. V is TRBV7-9 and J is TRBJ2-1; perhaps TRBD2 as D (5 bases). Germline lookup yields CDR1 SEHNR and CDR2 FQNEAQ (reference sequence). The CDR3 has 11 amino acids. With 10 bases removed from V and 4 bases from J, the gap between germline ends came to 8 bases. The CDR3 coding sequence is TGTGCCATAGAGGGATACAATGAGCAGTTCTTC. As protein: CAIEGYNEQFF. The full variable domain, with the rest looked up from reference TRBV7-9 and TRBJ2-1, is DTGVSQNPRHKITKRGQNVTFRCDPISEHNRLYWYRQTLGQGPEFLTYFQNEAQLEKSRLLSDRFSAERPKGSFSTLEIQRTEQGDSAMYLCAIEGYNEQFFGPGTRLTVL.

The chain recombines TRBV4-1 with TRBJ2-3; the D gene is possibly TRBD2 (6 bases). Germline V gives CDR1 MGHRA, CDR2 YSYEKL. V gave up 0 bases and J gave up 3 bases, with 25 bases separating them. This CDR3 contains 20 residues. CDR3 in DNA: TGCGCCAGCAGCCAAGAAAGGGGAGGAATAAAGGCGGGACGTACAGATACGCAGTATTTT. Translation gives CASSQERGGIKAGRTDTQYF.

As for this clonotype: The junction and the germline gene differ at one end; a read error may be behind it. V and J are TRBV12-3 or TRBV12-4 and TRBJ2-3, with unresolved D. This CDR3 comprises 14 residues. The CDR3: CASSLSVNADMQYF. CDR3 coding DNA: TGTGCCAGCAGTCTCAGTGTGAACGCAGATATGCAGTATTTT.

This clonotype was observed a handful of times. The chain employs TRBV3-1 and TRBJ1-2; D gene uncertain. This CDR3 has 14 residues. V lost 0 bases and J lost 3, with 8 bases in between. Germline CDR1 and CDR2: LGHDT and YNNKEL (reference sequence). CDR3 amino acids: CASSQDQTDYGYTF. CDR3 nucleotides: TGTGCCAGCAGCCAAGATCAGACCGACTATGGCTACACCTTC.

This clonotype was seen many times. The chain carries TRBV11-2 and TRBJ1-1, with TRBD1 as a possible D gene (6 bases). The ends were cut back, 1 base at V and 1 base at J, with 10 bases in the middle. The CDR3 runs to 15 residues. Germline V gene data show CDR1 as SGHAT and CDR2 as FQNNGV. The chain's CDR3 is CASSLVQGWNTEAFF. CDR3 nucleotides: TGTGCCAGCAGCTTAGTGCAGGGGTGGAACACTGAAGCTTTCTTT.

The V gene is TRBV18, the J gene TRBJ2-5, with TRBD2 as a possible D gene (6 bases). The V gene lost 2 bases and the J gene lost 3 bases, with 13 bases spanning the gap. There are 15 residues in the CDR3. Per germline, CDR1 KGHSH and CDR2 LQKENI. The CDR3 DNA is TGTGCCAGCTCACCATTTATGGGGGAGGAAGAGACCCAGTACTTC. Amino acids: CASSPFMGEEETQYF.

This clonotype appeared a few times. In DNA form, the CDR3 reads TGCGCCAGCAATTGGGGGAGTGGTAATGAGCAGTTCTTC. It specifies CASNWGSGNEQFF. V usage is TRBV5-1 and J usage is TRBJ2-5; D may be TRBD1 or TRBD2 (5 bases each). The end of the DNA fits TRBJ2-1 better, so the J call may be wrong. Germline loops: CDR1 SGHRS, CDR2 YFSETQ. The CDR3 totals 13 residues.

This clonotype was picked up a small number of times. The V and J genes are TRBV11-2 and TRBJ1-1; no definite D call. The CDR3 is 15 residues long. CDR1 SGHAT and CDR2 FQNNGV come from the germline V gene. The ends were cut back, 2 bases at V and 0 bases at J, with 10 bases in the middle. The CDR3, as DNA: TGTGCCAGCAGCTTACCGGACGGCATGAACACTGAAGCTTTCTTT. Its translation: CASSLPDGMNTEAFF.

The V call is TRBV2, the J call TRBJ2-5; no firm D call. V gave up 1 base and J gave up 5 bases, with 11 bases separating them. This CDR3 has 14 residues. Germline lookup yields CDR1 SNHLY and CDR2 FYNNEI. CDR3 protein: CASSEGLGAETQYF. CDR3 nucleotide sequence: TGTGCCAGCAGTGAAGGTCTCGGAGCGGAGACCCAGTACTTC.

The genes are TRBV6-2 or TRBV6-3 and TRBJ2-2; D remains unclear. Germline V gene data show CDR1 as MNHEY and CDR2 as SVGEGT. CDR3 length equals 15 residues. V lost 7 bases to trimming and J lost 4 bases, with 16 bases between them. Here the CDR3 reads CASTPYMGFTGELFF. The CDR3 coding sequence is TGTGCCAGCACCCCATATATGGGATTCACCGGGGAGCTGTTTTTT.

There are a few counts of this clonotype. V and J are TRBV3-1 and TRBJ2-3; weak D call: TRBD1 (5 bases). This CDR3 comprises 12 residues. V was shortened by 4 bases and J by 5 bases, with 7 bases between the two germline ends. Germline V CDR1 and CDR2: LGHDT, YNNKEL (reference sequence). The CDR3 region is CASSPGQDTQYF. The CDR3 DNA reads as TGTGCCAGCAGCCCCGGACAAGATACGCAGTATTTT.

V and J are TRBV11-2 and TRBJ2-1; D gene ambiguous. The CDR3 consists of 13 residues. Germline loops: CDR1 SGHAT, CDR2 FQNNGV. Trimming pared 0 bases from V and 9 bases from J, leaving 9 bases between. The CDR3 region has the DNA TGTGCCAGCAGCTTAGATCCACTCAGTGAGCAGTTCTTC. Translating it yields CASSLDPLSEQFF.

This clonotype was seen a handful of times. The chain links TRBV12-3 or TRBV12-4 to TRBJ1-3; D is possibly TRBD1 (5 bases). The V end was cut by 5 bases, the J end by 4 bases, with 18 bases between. There are 16 residues in the CDR3. The CDR3, as DNA: TGTGCCAGCAGTCACTCCCCGTTGGGGGAAGGAAACACCATATATTTT. This codes for CASSHSPLGEGNTIYF.

In nucleotides, the CDR3 is TGCAGTGCGGGGGAAATTACAGGGGTCGCGACCCAGTACTTC. Translated: CSAGEITGVATQYF. The chain couples TRBV20-1 to TRBJ2-5; 7 bases line up with TRBD1. Germline V CDR1 and CDR2: DFQATT, SNEGSKA (reference sequence). With V trimmed by 6 bases and J by 7 bases, 14 bases remained unmatched. This CDR3 is built from 14 residues.

Only a few counts were recorded for this clonotype. This rearrangement joins TRBV4-1 to TRBJ2-4; 13 bases line up with TRBD2. V lost 0 bases to trimming and J lost 2 bases; unmatched junction nucleotides: 10. The CDR3 has 20 residues. Germline CDR1 MGHRA, CDR2 YSYEKL. This CDR3 is CASSQDQTSGGKGTKNIQYF. CDR3 in DNA: TGCGCCAGCAGCCAAGATCAGACTAGCGGGGGGAAAGGTACCAAAAACATTCAGTACTTC.

The chain joins TRBV9 to TRBJ1-5; TRBD1 might be the D (5 bases). Between the trimmed V and J ends, which lost 3 bases and 7 bases, there was a span of 17 bases. This CDR3 is 15 amino acids long. CDR1 SGDLS and CDR2 YYNGEE come from the germline V gene. CDR3: CASSAEGADEQPQHF. In nucleotides, the CDR3 is TGTGCCAGCAGCGCAGAAGGGGCGGATGAGCAGCCCCAGCATTTT.

This chain uses TRBV6-7 with TRBJ2-5; possibly TRBD2 for D (6 bases). TRBV6-7 is assigned to the ORF class and has an uncertain function. Trimming took off 0 bases at V and 5 bases at J, with 16 bases between the two ends. The CDR3 totals 16 residues. The CDR3 DNA is TGTGCCAGCAGTTACTCGACGGGACTCTGCGGGGAGACCCAGTACTTC. Amino acids: CASSYSTGLCGETQYF.

The chain couples TRBV12-3 or TRBV12-4 to TRBJ2-5, with 7 bases fitting TRBD1. CDR3 length: 14 residues. V gave up 3 bases and J gave up 5 bases; unmatched junction bases: 6. The CDR3 region is CASSFRQGRETQYF. CDR3 nucleotide sequence: TGTGCCAGCAGTTTTCGACAGGGAAGGGAGACCCAGTACTTC.

This clonotype showed up just a few times. The CDR3: CASSPGQGKSDTQYF. The CDR3 DNA follows: TGCGCCAGCAGCCCGGGACAGGGGAAATCAGATACGCAGTATTTT. V usage is TRBV5-1 and J usage is TRBJ2-3; the match to TRBD1 covers 10 bases. The CDR3 loop spans 15 amino acids. In germline, CDR1 is SGHRS, CDR2 YFSETQ. The J segment lost 4 bases and the V segment lost 4 bases, leaving 6 bases of the junction unmatched.